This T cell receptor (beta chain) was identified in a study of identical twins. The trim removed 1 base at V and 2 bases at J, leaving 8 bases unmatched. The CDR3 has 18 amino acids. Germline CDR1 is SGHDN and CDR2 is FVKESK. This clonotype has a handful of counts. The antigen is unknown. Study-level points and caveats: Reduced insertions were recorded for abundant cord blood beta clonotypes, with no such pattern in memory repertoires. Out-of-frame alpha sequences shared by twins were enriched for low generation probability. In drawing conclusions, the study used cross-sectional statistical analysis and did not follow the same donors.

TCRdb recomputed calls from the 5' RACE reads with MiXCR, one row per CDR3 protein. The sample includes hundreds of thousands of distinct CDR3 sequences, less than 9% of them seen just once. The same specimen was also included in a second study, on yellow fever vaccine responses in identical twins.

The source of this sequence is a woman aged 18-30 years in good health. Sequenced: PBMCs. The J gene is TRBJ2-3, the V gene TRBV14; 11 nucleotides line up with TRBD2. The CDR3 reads CASSQAPRLAGTTDTQYF. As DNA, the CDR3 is TGTGCCAGCAGCCAAGCCCCCAGACTAGCGGGGACCACAGATACGCAGTATTTT.